This T cell receptor (beta chain) was captured by sequencing in a study of T cell repertoires in cytomegalovirus infection (dated by TCRdb to the late 2010s). Background on the whole study: Donor HLA type was relevant to the analysis, as public TCR beta signatures indicated carriage of CMV infection together with the matching HLA type. What the authors observed across the whole study: In both this cohort and an independent cohort of under 450 donors, the cumulative frequency of public TCR beta family members distinguished carriers of CMV infection plus the relevant HLA type. In the ex vivo response, HLA-C-restricted CMV-specific TCR beta clonotypes were dominant, and in two of eight donors the single most frequent clonotype came from this HLA-C-restricted group.

Instrument on record: Illumina HiSeq 1500. In TCRdb, the public reads were trimmed at Q25 with fastp and aligned with MiXCR, with productive beta chains retained. CDR3 protein duplicates are merged, each entry listing the most common genes and DNA. This sample holds about 150,000 distinct CDR3 sequences; 20% to 30% were observed only once. Approximately 11% of the sample is held by the ten biggest clonotypes. This clonotype was found a few times. The antigen it recognizes is unknown. Base-call qualities are not available, and no considerably larger clone is one nucleotide away. The sequence came from a human donor in good health (CMV status not recorded). Some clones in this sample may be carry-over from other donors' samples. Sequenced: PBMCs.

DNA sequence: TGTGCCAGCAGTGTACTCCAGGGGGCGCAGAGACACAATGAGCAGTTCTTC. This yields the protein CASSVLQGAQRHNEQFF. Recombination linked TRBV28 to TRBJ2-1, with 8 bases matching TRBD1. Reading from cysteine to phenylalanine, the CDR3 counts 17 amino acids. The CDR3 DNA has 51 bases and is translated from base 1. Taken from the germline V gene, the CDR1 and CDR2 loops are MDHEN and SYDVKM. V loses 5 bases at its end and J loses 5 bases; junction bases beyond the gene matches: 14.